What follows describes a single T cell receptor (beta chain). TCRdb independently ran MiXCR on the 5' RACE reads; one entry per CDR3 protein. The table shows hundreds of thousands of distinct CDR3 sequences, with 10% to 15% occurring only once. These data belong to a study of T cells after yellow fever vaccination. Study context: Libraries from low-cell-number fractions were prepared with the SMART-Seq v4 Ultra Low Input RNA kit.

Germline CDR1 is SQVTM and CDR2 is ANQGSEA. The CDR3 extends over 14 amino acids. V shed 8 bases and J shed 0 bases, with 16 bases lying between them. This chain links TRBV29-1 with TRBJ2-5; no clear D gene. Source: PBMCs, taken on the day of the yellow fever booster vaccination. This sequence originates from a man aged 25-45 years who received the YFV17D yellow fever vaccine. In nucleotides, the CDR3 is TGCAGCCATCAGAGGAGCCTAAACCAAGAGACCCAGTACTTC. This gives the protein CSHQRSLNQETQYF.